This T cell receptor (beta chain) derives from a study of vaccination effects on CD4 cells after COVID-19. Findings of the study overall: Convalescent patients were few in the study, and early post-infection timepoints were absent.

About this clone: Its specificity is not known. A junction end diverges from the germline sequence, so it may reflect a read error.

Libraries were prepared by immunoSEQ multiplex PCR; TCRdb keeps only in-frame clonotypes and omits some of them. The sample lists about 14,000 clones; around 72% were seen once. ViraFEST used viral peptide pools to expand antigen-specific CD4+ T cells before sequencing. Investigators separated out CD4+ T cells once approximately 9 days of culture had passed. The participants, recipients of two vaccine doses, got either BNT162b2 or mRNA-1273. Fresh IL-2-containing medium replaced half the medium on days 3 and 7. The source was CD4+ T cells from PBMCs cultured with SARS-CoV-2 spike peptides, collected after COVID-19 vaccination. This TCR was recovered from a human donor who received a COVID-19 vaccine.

The CDR3 sequence is CASSPWTGESTQPQHF. The CDR3, as DNA: TGCGCCAGCAGCCCCTGGACAGGTGAAAGCACTCAGCCCCAGCATTTT. The chain joins TRBV4-1 to TRBJ1-5, with 7 bases aligning to TRBD1. The germline CDR1 and CDR2 sequences are MGHRA and YSYEKL. The CDR3 sequence is 16 residues long.